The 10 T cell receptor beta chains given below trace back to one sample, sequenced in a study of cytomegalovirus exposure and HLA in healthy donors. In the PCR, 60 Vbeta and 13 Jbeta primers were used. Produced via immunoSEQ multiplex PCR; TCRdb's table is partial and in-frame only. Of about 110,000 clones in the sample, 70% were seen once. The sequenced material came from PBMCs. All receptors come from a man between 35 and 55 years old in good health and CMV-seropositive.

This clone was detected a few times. The CDR3 DNA follows: TGTGCCAGCAGCGGGCAGCCTAGCGGGAACACCGGGGAGCTGTTTTTT. It encodes CASSGQPSGNTGELFF. The rearrangement uses TRBV7-2 and TRBJ2-2; TRBD2 aligns across 7 bases. The CDR3 loop spans 16 amino acids. The V gene's germline CDR1 is SGHTA and CDR2 FQGNSA. The ends lost 5 bases at V and 1 base at J; junction bases unmatched: 7.

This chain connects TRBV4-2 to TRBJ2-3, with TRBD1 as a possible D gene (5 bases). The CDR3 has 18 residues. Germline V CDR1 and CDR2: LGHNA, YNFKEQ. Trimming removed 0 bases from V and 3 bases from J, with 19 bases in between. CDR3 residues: CASSQDWVRGFSTDTQYF. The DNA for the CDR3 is TGTGCCAGCAGCCAAGATTGGGTTAGGGGATTTAGTACAGATACGCAGTATTTT.

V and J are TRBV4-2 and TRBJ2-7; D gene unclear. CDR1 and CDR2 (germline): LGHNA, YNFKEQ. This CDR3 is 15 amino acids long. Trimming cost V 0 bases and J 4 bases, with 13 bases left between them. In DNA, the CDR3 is TGTGCCAGCAGCCAAGATTTGGCCAGAGGATACGAGCAGTACTTC. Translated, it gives CASSQDLARGYEQYF.

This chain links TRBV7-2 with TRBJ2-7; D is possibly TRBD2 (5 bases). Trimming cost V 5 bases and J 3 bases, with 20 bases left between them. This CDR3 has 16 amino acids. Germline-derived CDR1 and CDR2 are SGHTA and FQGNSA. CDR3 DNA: TGTGCCAGCAGCCCCCGTAGCCCAGATGGGAGCTACGAGCAGTACTTC. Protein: CASSPRSPDGSYEQYF.

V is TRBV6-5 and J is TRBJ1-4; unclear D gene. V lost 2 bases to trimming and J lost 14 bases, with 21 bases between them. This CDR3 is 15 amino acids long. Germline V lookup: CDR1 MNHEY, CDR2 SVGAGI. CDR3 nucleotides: TGTGCCAGCAGTTACGACGGCCCTTTTTCGAACTATCTGTTTTTT. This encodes CASSYDGPFSNYLFF.

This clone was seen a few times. CDR3 protein: CASSPQQGLNQPQHF. The DNA of the CDR3 is TGTGCCAGCTCACCACAGCAGGGCCTCAATCAGCCCCAGCATTTT. This rearrangement joins TRBV18 to TRBJ1-5, with a weak D call TRBD1 (5 bases). CDR3 length: 15 amino acids. Germline CDR1 KGHSH, CDR2 LQKENI. The V gene lost 1 base and the J gene lost 3 bases, with 10 bases spanning the gap.

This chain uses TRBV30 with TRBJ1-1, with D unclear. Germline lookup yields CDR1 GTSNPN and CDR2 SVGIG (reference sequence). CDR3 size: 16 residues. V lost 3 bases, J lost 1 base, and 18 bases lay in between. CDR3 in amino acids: CAWRGRSGLPNTEAFF. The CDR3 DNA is TGTGCCTGGAGGGGTCGAAGCGGACTTCCGAACACTGAAGCTTTCTTT.

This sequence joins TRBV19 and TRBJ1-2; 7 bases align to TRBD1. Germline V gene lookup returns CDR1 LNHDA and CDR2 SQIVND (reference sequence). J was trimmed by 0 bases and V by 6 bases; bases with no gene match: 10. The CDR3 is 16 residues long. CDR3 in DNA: TGTGCCAGTAGAACAGGGGTTCTCCGCTCTAACTATGGCTACACCTTC. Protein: CASRTGVLRSNYGYTF.

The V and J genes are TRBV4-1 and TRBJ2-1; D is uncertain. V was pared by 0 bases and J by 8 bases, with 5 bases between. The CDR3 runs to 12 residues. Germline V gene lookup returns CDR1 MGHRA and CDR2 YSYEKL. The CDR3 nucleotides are TGCGCCAGCAGCCAAGACCGGGATGAGCAGTTCTTC. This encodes CASSQDRDEQFF.

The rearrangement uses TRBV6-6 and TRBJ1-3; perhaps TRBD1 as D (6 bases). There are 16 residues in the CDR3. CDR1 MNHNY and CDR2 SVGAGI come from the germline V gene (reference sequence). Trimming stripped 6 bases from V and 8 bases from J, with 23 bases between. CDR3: CASSPHREITFDTIYF. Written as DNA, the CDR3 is TGTGCCAGCAGCCCACACAGGGAAATAACCTTCGACACCATATATTTT.